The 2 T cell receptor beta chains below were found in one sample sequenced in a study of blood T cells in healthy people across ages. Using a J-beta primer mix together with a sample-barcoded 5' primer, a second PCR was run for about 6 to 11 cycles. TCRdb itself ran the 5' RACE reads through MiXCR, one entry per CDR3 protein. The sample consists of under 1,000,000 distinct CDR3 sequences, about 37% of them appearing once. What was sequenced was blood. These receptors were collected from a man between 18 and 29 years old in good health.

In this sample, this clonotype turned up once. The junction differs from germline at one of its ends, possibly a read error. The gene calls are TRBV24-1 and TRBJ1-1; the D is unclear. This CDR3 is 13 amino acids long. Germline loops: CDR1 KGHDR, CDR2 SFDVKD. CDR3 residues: CATSEGFSAEPFF. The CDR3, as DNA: TGTGCCACCAGTGAGGGGTTTTCGGCTGAACCTTTCTTT.

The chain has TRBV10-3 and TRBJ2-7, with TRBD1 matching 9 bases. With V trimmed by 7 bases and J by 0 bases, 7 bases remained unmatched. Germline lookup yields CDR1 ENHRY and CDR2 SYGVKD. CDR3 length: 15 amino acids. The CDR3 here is CAIMSGQGNSYEQYF. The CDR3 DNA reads TGTGCCATCATGTCGGGACAGGGTAACTCCTACGAGCAGTACTTC.